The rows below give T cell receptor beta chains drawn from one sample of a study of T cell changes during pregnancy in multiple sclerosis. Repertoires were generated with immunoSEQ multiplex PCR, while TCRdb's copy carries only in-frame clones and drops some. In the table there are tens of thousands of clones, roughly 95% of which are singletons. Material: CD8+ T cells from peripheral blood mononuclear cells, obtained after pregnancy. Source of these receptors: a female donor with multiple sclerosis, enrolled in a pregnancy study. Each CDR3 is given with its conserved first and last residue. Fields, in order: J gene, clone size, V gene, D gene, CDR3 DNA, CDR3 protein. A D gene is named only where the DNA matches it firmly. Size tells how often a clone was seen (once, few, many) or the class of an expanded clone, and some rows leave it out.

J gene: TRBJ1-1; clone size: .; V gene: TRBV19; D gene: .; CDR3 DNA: TGTGCCAGTAGTATATCAGAGAACACTGAAGCTTTCTTT; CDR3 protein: CASSISENTEAFF
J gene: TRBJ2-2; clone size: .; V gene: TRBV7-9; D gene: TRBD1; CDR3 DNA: TGTGCCAGCAGCCCAAGGGACAGGGCAGGAGCCGGGGAGCTGTTTTTT; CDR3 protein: CASSPRDRAGAGELFF
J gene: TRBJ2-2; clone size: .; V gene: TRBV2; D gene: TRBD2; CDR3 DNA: TGTGCCAGCATGTCCTCATGGCTAGCGGGGTCCTCGCGGAACACCGGGGAGCTGTTTTTT; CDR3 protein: CASMSSWLAGSSRNTGELFF
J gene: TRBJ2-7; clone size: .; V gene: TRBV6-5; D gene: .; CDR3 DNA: TGTGCCAGCAAAACAGGGTCGGGGGAGCAGTACTTC; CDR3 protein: CASKTGSGEQYF
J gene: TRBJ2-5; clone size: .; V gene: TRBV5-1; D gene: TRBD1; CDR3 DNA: TGCGCCACCAAAACCGGGACAGGGGGCGGCGAGACCCAGTACTTC; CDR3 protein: CATKTGTGGGETQYF
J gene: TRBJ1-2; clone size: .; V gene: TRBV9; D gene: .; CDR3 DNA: TGTGCCAGCAGCGTAGTGGAACTCCAGGCGGAGGACTATGGCTACACCTTC; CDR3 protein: CASSVVELQAEDYGYTF
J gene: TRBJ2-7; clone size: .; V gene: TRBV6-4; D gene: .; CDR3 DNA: TGTGCCAGCAGCGAGTCTCCCTCCTACGAGCAGTACTTC; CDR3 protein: CASSESPSYEQYF
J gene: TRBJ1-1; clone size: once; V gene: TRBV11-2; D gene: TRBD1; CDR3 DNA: TGTGCCAGCAGCTCGAGGGACAGCTTCATGAACACTGAAGCTTTCTTT; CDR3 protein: CASSSRDSFMNTEAFF
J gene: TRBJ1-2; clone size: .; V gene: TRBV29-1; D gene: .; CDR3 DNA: TGCAGCGTTGCCGGCGGAGCTAACTATGGCTACACCTTC; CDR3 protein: CSVAGGANYGYTF
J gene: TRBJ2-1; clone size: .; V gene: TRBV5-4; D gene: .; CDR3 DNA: TGTGCCAGCAGCTTCGGACTCAATGAGCAGTTCTTC; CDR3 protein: CASSFGLNEQFF
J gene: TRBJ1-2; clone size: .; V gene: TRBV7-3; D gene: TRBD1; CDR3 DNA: TGTGCCAGCAGCCCAGGGGGCGCCCTCAATGGCTACACCTTC; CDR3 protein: CASSPGGALNGYTF
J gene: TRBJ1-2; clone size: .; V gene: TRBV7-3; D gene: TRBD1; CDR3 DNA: TGTGCCAGCAGTCCTTTTCCGGGACAGGGGAATGGCTACACCTTC; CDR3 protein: CASSPFPGQGNGYTF
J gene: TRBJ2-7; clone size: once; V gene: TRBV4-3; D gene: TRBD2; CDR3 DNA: TGCGCCAGCAGCCAAGGGACTAGCGGGGGGGCCTACGAGCAGTACTTC; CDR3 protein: CASSQGTSGGAYEQYF
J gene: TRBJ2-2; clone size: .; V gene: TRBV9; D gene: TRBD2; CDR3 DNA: TGTGCCAGCAGCGCCAGGACTAGCGGGGGCATCACCGGGGAGCTGTTTTTT; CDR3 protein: CASSARTSGGITGELFF
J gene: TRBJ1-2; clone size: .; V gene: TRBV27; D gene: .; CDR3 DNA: TGTGCCAGCAGTCCCCAGGGCTACGCTAGCTATGGCTACACCTTC; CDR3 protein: CASSPQGYASYGYTF
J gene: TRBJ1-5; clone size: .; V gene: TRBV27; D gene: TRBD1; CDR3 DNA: TGTGCCAGCAGCTCACAGGGGGTACTTAATAGCAATCAGCCCCAGCATTTT; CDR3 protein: CASSSQGVLNSNQPQHF
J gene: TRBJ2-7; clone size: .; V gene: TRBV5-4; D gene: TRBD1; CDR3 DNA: TGTGCCAGCAGCCCATTGACAGGGGGTTCCTACGAGCAGTACTTC; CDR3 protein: CASSPLTGGSYEQYF
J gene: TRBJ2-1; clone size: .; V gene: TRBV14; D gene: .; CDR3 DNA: TGTGCCAGCAGCCAAGTTAACTACAATGAGCAGTTCTTC; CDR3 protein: CASSQVNYNEQFF
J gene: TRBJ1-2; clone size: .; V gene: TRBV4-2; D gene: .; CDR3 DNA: TGTGCCAGCAGCCAAGGAAGGGGAACTAACTATGGCTACACCTTC; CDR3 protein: CASSQGRGTNYGYTF
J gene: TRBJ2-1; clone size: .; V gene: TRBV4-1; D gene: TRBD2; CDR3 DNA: TGCGCCAGCAGCCATAGCGGGGGCTTTTCTGAGCAGTTCTTC; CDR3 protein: CASSHSGGFSEQFF
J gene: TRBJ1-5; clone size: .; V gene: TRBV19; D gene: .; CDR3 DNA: TGTGCCAGTAGTATATCGGGTACTCAGCCCCAGCATTTT; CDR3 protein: CASSISGTQPQHF
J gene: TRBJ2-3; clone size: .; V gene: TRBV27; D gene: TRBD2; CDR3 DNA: TGTGCCAGCAGTAACCCTACTAGCGGGGGCGCAGGGGGAGATACGCAGTATTTT; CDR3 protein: CASSNPTSGGAGGDTQYF
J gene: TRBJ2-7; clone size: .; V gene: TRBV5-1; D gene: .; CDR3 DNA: TGCGCCAGCAGCCGGAGCCGGGACGAGCAGTACTTC; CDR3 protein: CASSRSRDEQYF
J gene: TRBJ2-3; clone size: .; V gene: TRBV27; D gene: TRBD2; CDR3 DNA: TGTGCCAGCAGTTTATCGACTAGCGGGAGGGGCACAGATACGCAGTATTTT; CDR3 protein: CASSLSTSGRGTDTQYF
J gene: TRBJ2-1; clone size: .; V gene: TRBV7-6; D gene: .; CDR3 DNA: TGTGCCAGCAGCTTAGGGCACCGGCTCCGGGACTTTTACAATGAGCAGTTCTTC; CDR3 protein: CASSLGHRLRDFYNEQFF
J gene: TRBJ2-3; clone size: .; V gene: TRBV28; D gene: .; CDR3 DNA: TGTGCCAGTCGACGGGGGAGTGAAGATACGCAGTATTTT; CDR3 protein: CASRRGSEDTQYF
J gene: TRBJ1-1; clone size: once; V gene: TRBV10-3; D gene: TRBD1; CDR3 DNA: TGTGCCATCAGTGGAGGGACAGGGGGCACTGAAGCTTTCTTT; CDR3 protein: CAISGGTGGTEAFF
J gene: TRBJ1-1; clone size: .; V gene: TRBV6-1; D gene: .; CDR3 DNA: TGTGCCAGCAGTGAAATGAGATCGGGGAACACTGAAGCTTTCTTT; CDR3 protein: CASSEMRSGNTEAFF
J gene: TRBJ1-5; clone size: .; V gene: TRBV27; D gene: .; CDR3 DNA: TGTGCCAGCGGGGCGGGGGGCTGGGGCAATCAGCCCCAGCATTTT; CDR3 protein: CASGAGGWGNQPQHF
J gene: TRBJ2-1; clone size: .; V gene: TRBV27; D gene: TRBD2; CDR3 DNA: TGTGCCAGCATGGGGACTAGCGGGAATGAGCAGTTCTTC; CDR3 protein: CASMGTSGNEQFF
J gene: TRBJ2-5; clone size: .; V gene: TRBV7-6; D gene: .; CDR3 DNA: TGTGCCAGCAGCTCTTTGGGAGGGGGCCAAGAGACCCAGTACTTC; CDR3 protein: CASSSLGGGQETQYF
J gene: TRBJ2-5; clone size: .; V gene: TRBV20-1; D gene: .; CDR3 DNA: TGCGGAGGGGACTACCAAGAGACCCAGTACTTC; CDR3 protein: CGGDYQETQYF
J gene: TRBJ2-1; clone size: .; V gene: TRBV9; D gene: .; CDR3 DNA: TGTGCCAGCAGCGTACTTAGCGGCAATGAGCAGTTCTTC; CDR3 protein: CASSVLSGNEQFF
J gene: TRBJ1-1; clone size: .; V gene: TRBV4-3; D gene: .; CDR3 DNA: TGCGCCAGCAGCCAAGATCTCAGAGGGTACACTGAAGCTTTCTTT; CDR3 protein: CASSQDLRGYTEAFF
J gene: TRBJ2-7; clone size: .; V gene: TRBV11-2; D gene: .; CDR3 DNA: TGTGCCAGCAGCATTATGTCTCCGACTATCTACGAGCAGTACTTC; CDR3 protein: CASSIMSPTIYEQYF
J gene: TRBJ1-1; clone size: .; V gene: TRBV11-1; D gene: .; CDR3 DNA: TGTGCCAGCAGCTCTGCCAGGGAACCTGAAGCTTTCTTT; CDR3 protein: CASSSAREPEAFF
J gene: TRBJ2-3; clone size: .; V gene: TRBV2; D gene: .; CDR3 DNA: TGTGCCAGCACCCCGGCGGGTTTGGGTACGCAGTATTTT; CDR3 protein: CASTPAGLGTQYF
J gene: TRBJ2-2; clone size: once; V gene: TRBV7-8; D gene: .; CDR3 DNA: TGTGCCAGCAGCATACAGGGGAACACCGGGGAGCTGTTTTTT; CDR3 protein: CASSIQGNTGELFF
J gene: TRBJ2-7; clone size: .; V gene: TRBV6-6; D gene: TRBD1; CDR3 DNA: TGTGCCAGCAGTTCCGAGGACAGGGGAGGCTACGAGCAGTACTTC; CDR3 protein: CASSSEDRGGYEQYF
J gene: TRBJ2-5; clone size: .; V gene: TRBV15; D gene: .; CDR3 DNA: TGTGCCACCAGCGCCGGACACGTCCAAGAGACCCAGTACTTC; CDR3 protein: CATSAGHVQETQYF
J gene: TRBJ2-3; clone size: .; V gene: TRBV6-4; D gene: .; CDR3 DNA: TGTGCCAGCGTAGTAGTATGCCCTGTAGATACGCAGTATTTT; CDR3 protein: CASVVVCPVDTQYF
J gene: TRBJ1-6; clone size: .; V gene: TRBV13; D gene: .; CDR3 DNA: TGTGCCAGCAGCCCAGGGCCCTTATCCTATAATTCACCCCTCCACTTT; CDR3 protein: CASSPGPLSYNSPLHF
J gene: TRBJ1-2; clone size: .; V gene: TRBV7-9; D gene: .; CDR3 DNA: TGTGCCAGCAGCTTCAAAGGGCAGGGGGGCTACACCTTC; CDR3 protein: CASSFKGQGGYTF
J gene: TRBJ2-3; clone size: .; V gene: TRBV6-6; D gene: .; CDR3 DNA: TGTGCCAGCATGGACTACAGCACAGATACGCAGTATTTT; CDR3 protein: CASMDYSTDTQYF
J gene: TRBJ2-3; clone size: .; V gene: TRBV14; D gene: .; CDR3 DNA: TGTGCCAGCAGCACCCTGGAGGGGGCCATACCTAGCACAGATACGCAGTATTTT; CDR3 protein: CASSTLEGAIPSTDTQYF